Below, 27 T cell receptor beta chains from the same sample are listed, as sequenced in a study of T cells in women clearing cervical HPV infection (dated by TCRdb to about 2018). Library preparation was by the immunoSEQ multiplex PCR assay. TCRdb re-hosts the immuneACCESS table, in-frame sequences only. Its copies lack some clones; in the studies checked, an unresolved V gene accounts for under half of them, and the cause for the rest is not known. This sample's listing comprises some 23,000 clones. The top ten constitute less than 3% of the sample. Specimen: blood buffy coat. The receptors shown here come from a woman between 18 and 75 years old with a cervical HPV16 infection that either progressed to CIN3+ or cleared (not recorded which).

Concerning this clone itself: Read data end 3 residues before the CDR3 end; the end is taken from the germline J gene. The rearrangement links TRBV7-6 to TRBJ1-5, with unresolved D. The CDR3 sequence is 16 residues long. Germline loops: CDR1 SGHVS, CDR2 FNYEAQ. Trimming left V 0 bases short and J 2 bases short, with 11 bases between. The CDR3 spells CASSLAARGGNQPQHF. The covered CDR3 bases are TGTGCCAGCAGCTTAGCGGCCCGGGGTGGCAATCAGCCC.

On this clone itself: Read sequence stops 3 residues before the CDR3 end, and the germline J gene provides the missing end. V is TRBV7-9 and J is TRBJ2-1; D is unclear. The germline gives CDR1 SEHNR, CDR2 FQNEAQ (reference sequence). The CDR3 is 13 amino acids. V was shortened by 5 bases and J by 1 base, with 6 bases between the two germline ends. The CDR3 DNA, read in part, is TGTGCCAGCAGCCTAAGATCCTACAATGAG. It yields the protein CASSLRSYNE. The entire CDR3 reads CASSLRSYNEQFF.

About this clone: The CDR3 is cut off 3 residues early in the read; its end comes from the germline J gene. The chain employs TRBV12-3 or TRBV12-4 and TRBJ2-2; D remains ambiguous. Trimming removed 2 bases from V and 7 bases from J, with 8 bases in between. The CDR3 length is 13 residues. CDR3 loop: CASSLTSIGELFF. CDR3 DNA, as far as it was read: TGTGCCAGCAGTTTAACGTCTATCGGGGAG.

In the case of this clone: The CDR3 end lies 3 residues beyond the end of the read and is filled in from the germline J gene. Other DNA sequences in this sample translate to the same CDR3. The V and J genes are TRBV5-1 and TRBJ1-3; 8 bases are a match to TRBD1. J was trimmed by 0 bases and V by 5 bases; bases with no gene match: 7. Germline CDR1 SGHRS, CDR2 YFSETQ. The CDR3 totals 16 residues. Incomplete CDR3 DNA: TGCGCCAGCAGGGAGACAGGGGCCATCTCTGGAAACACC. Its translation is CASRETGAISGNT. The full-length CDR3 reads as CASRETGAISGNTIYF.

Turning to this clone: The DNA ends 3 residues before the CDR3 does, and the rest of the CDR3 is filled in from the germline J gene. The chain is built from TRBV20-1 and TRBJ1-2; tentatively, D is TRBD1 (5 bases). The germline CDR1 and CDR2 sequences are DFQATT and SNEGSKA (reference sequence). This CDR3 spans 16 amino acids. Trimming took off 6 bases at V and 0 bases at J, with 20 bases between the two ends. The sequenced CDR3 bases are TGCAGTGCCCCCCGGCCCAGGGATATAGCTAACTATGGC. It encodes CSAPRPRDIANYG. The complete CDR3 sequence is CSAPRPRDIANYGYTF.

With regard to this clone: The read is 3 residues too short to cover the CDR3 end, so that end is filled in from the germline J gene. The V and J genes are TRBV7-6 and TRBJ2-1; a possible D gene is TRBD1 (5 bases). In germline, CDR1 is SGHVS, CDR2 FNYEAQ. V dropped 1 base and J dropped 0 bases, with 16 bases sitting between them. There are 18 residues in the CDR3. CDR3 DNA (partial): TGTGCCAGCAGCTTAGACAGTTCAGGGTCCGGCTCCTACAATGAG. The encoded protein is CASSLDSSGSGSYNE. The CDR3 as a whole reads CASSLDSSGSGSYNEQFF.

With regard to this clone: The read stops 3 residues short of the end of the CDR3; the missing end is completed from the germline J gene. V is TRBV5-1 and J is TRBJ1-6; D possibly corresponds to TRBD1 (6 bases). Germline values: CDR1 SGHRS, CDR2 YFSETQ. The V end was cut by 0 bases, the J end by 6 bases, with 13 bases between. The length of the CDR3 is 16 residues. The CDR3 loop is CASSLDPGASNSPLHF. The sequenced part of the CDR3 DNA is TGCGCCAGCAGCTTGGATCCAGGGGCCAGTAATTCACCC.

CDR3 amino acids: CSARAPDRGGGYTF. CDR3 DNA, as far as it was read: TGCAGTGCTAGAGCGCCTGACAGGGGAGGGGGC. This chain joins TRBV20-1 and TRBJ1-2; 8 bases are a match to TRBD1. The missing CDR3 end, 3 residues past where the read stops, is filled in from the germline J gene. Germline CDR1 reads DFQATT; CDR2 reads SNEGSKA (reference sequence). This CDR3 spans 14 amino acids.

Of note for this clone: One junction end disagrees with the germline gene, perhaps due to a read error. The CDR3 end is not reached by the read, which stops 3 residues before it; the germline J gene fills it in. Different DNA sequences within this sample yield the same CDR3. V is TRBV7-2 and J is TRBJ1-3; TRBD1 is a possible D gene (6 bases). Germline V CDR1 and CDR2: SGHTA, FQGNSA. CDR3 length: 15 residues. Partial CDR3 DNA: TGTGCCAGCAGCTTAGCGGGGACACCGGGCAACACT. Translating gives CASSLAGTPGNT. The whole CDR3 protein is CASSLAGTPGNTIYF.

On this clone: The read terminates 3 residues before the CDR3 end, so the remaining end is supplied by the germline J gene. The gene calls are TRBV7-2 and TRBJ2-4, with 7 bases matching TRBD1. The germline CDR1 and CDR2 sequences are SGHTA and FQGNSA. This CDR3 region has 15 residues. The part of the CDR3 DNA that was read is TGTGCCAGCCTTATTCGAACAGGGGTTAACTATGGT. This sequence encodes CASLIRTGVNYG. The full CDR3 is CASLIRTGVNYGQYF.

Remarks on this clone: With the read ending 3 residues before the CDR3 end, the germline J gene is used to fill in that end. The chain combines TRBV4-1 with TRBJ2-3; TRBD2 agrees at 11 bases. Germline V gene data show CDR1 as MGHRA and CDR2 as YSYEKL. Germline trimming cut 1 base from V and 2 bases from J; bases unmatched to any gene: 8. The length of the CDR3 is 18 residues. The CDR3 bases that were read are TGCGCCAGCAGCCAAGGCCATACTAGCGGGAGATCCACAGATACG. Protein sequence: CASSQGHTSGRSTDT. The CDR3 reads in full as CASSQGHTSGRSTDTQYF.

With regard to this clone: The CDR3 extends 3 residues past the end of the read, so its final part is completed from the germline J gene. The J gene is TRBJ2-5, the V gene TRBV12-3 or TRBV12-4; TRBD1 agrees at 7 bases. V was pared by 1 base and J by 6 bases, with 8 bases of the junction left unmatched. The CDR3 extends over 15 amino acids. The CDR3 DNA, read in part, is TGTGCCAGCAGTTTAGTAGGGGGCAGTGGGCAGACC. Translation: CASSLVGGSGQT. In full, the CDR3 is CASSLVGGSGQTQYF.

About this clone: The CDR3 end is not reached by the read, which stops 3 residues before it; the germline J gene fills it in. V is TRBV7-7 and J is TRBJ2-3, with a possible D match to TRBD2 (6 bases). Germline CDR1 SSHAT, CDR2 FNYEAQ (reference sequence). This CDR3 has 14 amino acids. The CDR3 spells CASSFGLIEKTQYF. CDR3 bases read: TGTGCCAGCAGCTTTGGACTAATTGAGAAGACG.

Turning to this clone: The sequence runs out 3 residues before the end of the CDR3; the remainder is reconstructed from the germline J gene. The chain is built from TRBV30 and TRBJ2-3; 11 bases agree with TRBD2. The CDR3 has 15 amino acids. The germline gives CDR1 GTSNPN, CDR2 SVGIG (reference sequence). The DNA read from the CDR3 is TGTGCCTGGAGAGCCGGGACTAGCGGTGGAGAGACG. Translated: CAWRAGTSGGET. The CDR3 in full is CAWRAGTSGGETQYF.

As regards this clone: The read ends 3 residues shy of where the CDR3 ends; the end is completed using the germline J gene. V is TRBV5-6 and J is TRBJ1-2; no clear D gene. Germline V lookup: CDR1 SGHDT, CDR2 YYEEEE. CDR3 size: 13 residues. The V and J ends lost 1 base and 4 bases respectively, with 8 bases between them. This CDR3 reads CASSLLEGYGYTF. The CDR3 bases that were read are TGTGCCAGCAGCTTGTTGGAGGGCTATGGC.

As for this clone: The CDR3 goes on 3 residues after the read ends, and that part is filled in from the germline J gene. This rearrangement joins TRBV9 to TRBJ2-1, with TRBD1 matching over 11 bases. The CDR3 length is 15 residues. With 3 bases clipped from V and 4 bases from J, the junction kept 3 bases outside the gene matches. Per the germline V gene, CDR1 is SGDLS and CDR2 is YYNGEE. Partial CDR3 DNA: TGTGCCAGCAGCGCGGGACAGGGGGGATACAATGAG. Protein product: CASSAGQGGYNE. The whole CDR3 protein is CASSAGQGGYNEQFF.

About this clone: In the same sample, other DNA sequences code for this CDR3. The CDR3 bases that were read are TGTGCCAGCAGTGAAGTTTGGACAGGGGTTCGTTCTGGAAACACC. This sequence encodes CASSEVWTGVRSGNT. The whole CDR3 is CASSEVWTGVRSGNTIYF. The chain joins TRBV2 to TRBJ1-3; 9 positions agree with TRBD1. From the germline J gene comes the end of the CDR3, since the read stops 3 residues before it. With 1 base clipped from V and 1 base from J, the junction kept 8 bases outside the gene matches. Germline loops: CDR1 SNHLY, CDR2 FYNNEI. The CDR3 length is 18 residues.

CDR3 amino acids: CSASPAGPSYNEQFF. Incomplete CDR3 DNA: TGCAGTGCTAGCCCAGCGGGGCCTTCCTACAATGAG. The rearrangement links TRBV20-1 to TRBJ2-1, with 7 bases identical to TRBD2. The read gets to within 3 residues of the CDR3 end, and the germline J gene fills in the rest. The CDR3 is 15 amino acids. Germline V gives CDR1 DFQATT, CDR2 SNEGSKA (reference sequence). Trimming removed 3 bases from V and 1 base from J; junction bases left unmatched: 6.

Remarks on this clone: The read falls 3 residues short of the CDR3 end, and the missing part is taken from the germline J gene. The chain carries TRBV7-2 and TRBJ1-2; 7 bases match TRBD1. CDR3 length: 15 residues. Germline V gene sequence: CDR1 SGHTA, CDR2 FQGNSA. The CDR3 spells CASSLAGGAYNDYTF. The sequenced part of the CDR3 DNA is TGTGCCAGCAGCTTAGCAGGGGGCGCTTACAATGAC.

Remarks on this clone: A read error may account for a junction end that differs from germline. The CDR3 extends 3 residues past the end of the read, so its final part is completed from the germline J gene. At the DNA level, this CDR3 is encoded by other sequences in the same sample as well. J is TRBJ1-3 and V is TRBV19, with D perhaps matching TRBD1 (6 bases). Germline loops: CDR1 LNHDA, CDR2 SQIVND (reference sequence). CDR3 length equals 17 residues. The CDR3 here is CASSPLDRYSSGNTIYF. Partial CDR3 DNA: TGTGCCAGTAGCCCCCTTGACAGGTACTCTTCTGGAAACACT. The variable domain in full, completed from reference TRBV19 and TRBJ1-3, reads DGGITQSPKYLFRKEGQNVTLSCEQNLNHDAMYWYRQDPGQGLRLIYYSQIVNDFQKGDIAEGYSVSREKKESFPLTVTSAQKNPTAFYLCASSPLDRYSSGNTIYFGEGSWLTVV.

In the case of this clone: Read sequence stops 3 residues before the CDR3 end, and the germline J gene provides the missing end. V usage is TRBV29-1 and J usage is TRBJ2-5; maybe TRBD1 (6 bases). Deletions cut 3 bases from V and 2 bases from J, with 10 bases between. Looked up from germline, CDR1 is SQVTM and CDR2 is ANQGSEA. The CDR3 is 13 residues long. The DNA read from the CDR3 is TGCAGCGTTGATGGGGGCGGGCAAGAGACC. It encodes CSVDGGGQET. The full CDR3 is CSVDGGGQETQYF.

Notes on this clone: The read comes to an end 3 residues before the CDR3 does, leaving the germline J gene to fill in the end. The J gene is TRBJ1-2, the V gene TRBV19; perhaps TRBD1 as D (5 bases). The germline gives CDR1 LNHDA, CDR2 SQIVND (reference sequence). The CDR3 sequence is 14 residues long. The CDR3 here is CASSRGLAGGDYTF. Partial CDR3 DNA: TGTGCCAGTAGTAGGGGACTAGCGGGTGGCGAC.

This clone counts as medium-sized by frequency. The read gets to within 3 residues of the CDR3 end, and the germline J gene fills in the rest. The chain carries TRBV2 and TRBJ2-1; no reliable D call. The germline V gene has CDR1 SNHLY and CDR2 FYNNEI. The CDR3 totals 12 residues. V was clipped by 4 bases and J by 3 bases, with 4 bases between them. The CDR3 DNA, read in part, is TGTGCCAGCAGTGTAGACTACAATGAG. Residues: CASSVDYNE. The full CDR3 reads CASSVDYNEQFF. Variable domain in full (rest from reference TRBV2 and TRBJ2-1): EPEVTQTPSHQVTQMGQEVILRCVPISNHLYFYWYRQILGQKVEFLVSFYNNEISEKSEIFDDQFSVERPDGSNFTLKIRSTKLEDSAMYFCASSVDYNEQFFGPGTRLTVL.

The part of the CDR3 DNA that was read is TGTGCCAGCAGCTTACTCTACAGCAACACCGGGGAG. Protein sequence: CASSLLYSNTGE. The CDR3 in its entirety is CASSLLYSNTGELFF. The rearrangement uses TRBV11-2 and TRBJ2-2; D ambiguous. The read ends 3 residues before the CDR3 terminus; that terminus is restored from the germline J gene. CDR1 and CDR2 from the germline V gene are SGHAT and FQNNGV. The CDR3 runs to 15 residues. V was cut by 2 bases and J by 2 bases, with 9 bases left in between.

Points on this clone: From the germline J gene comes the end of the CDR3, since the read stops 3 residues before it. V and J are TRBV13 and TRBJ1-1, with 7 bases fitting TRBD1. CDR1 is PRHDT, CDR2 FYEKMQ, per germline (reference sequence). The CDR3 contains 14 residues. The CDR3 DNA, read in part, is TGTGCCAGCAGCTTAGGCCTGGGACAGACCAGA. Its protein is CASSLGLGQTR. The entire CDR3 is CASSLGLGQTRAFF.

The CDR3 loop reads CASMRTSGHTGELFF. CDR3 DNA (partial): TGTGCCAGTATGCGGACTAGCGGACACACCGGGGAG. The chain carries TRBV19 and TRBJ2-2; 10 bases agree with TRBD2. The CDR3 extends 3 residues past the end of the read, so its final part is completed from the germline J gene. From germline, CDR1 is LNHDA and CDR2 SQIVND (reference sequence). Germline trimming cut 7 bases from V and 3 bases from J; bases unmatched to any gene: 5. This CDR3 has 15 residues.

Concerning this clone itself: From the germline J gene comes the end of the CDR3, since the read stops 3 residues before it. The chain employs TRBV7-3 and TRBJ2-1, with D maybe TRBD2 (5 bases). Trimming stripped 6 bases from V and 1 base from J, with 13 bases between. The CDR3 totals 15 residues. Germline CDR1 is SGHTA and CDR2 is FQGTGA. CDR3 DNA, as far as it was read: TGTGCCAGCAGTTCACTAGAAGCTTCCTACAATGAG. Its translation is CASSSLEASYNE. The full CDR3 reads CASSSLEASYNEQFF.